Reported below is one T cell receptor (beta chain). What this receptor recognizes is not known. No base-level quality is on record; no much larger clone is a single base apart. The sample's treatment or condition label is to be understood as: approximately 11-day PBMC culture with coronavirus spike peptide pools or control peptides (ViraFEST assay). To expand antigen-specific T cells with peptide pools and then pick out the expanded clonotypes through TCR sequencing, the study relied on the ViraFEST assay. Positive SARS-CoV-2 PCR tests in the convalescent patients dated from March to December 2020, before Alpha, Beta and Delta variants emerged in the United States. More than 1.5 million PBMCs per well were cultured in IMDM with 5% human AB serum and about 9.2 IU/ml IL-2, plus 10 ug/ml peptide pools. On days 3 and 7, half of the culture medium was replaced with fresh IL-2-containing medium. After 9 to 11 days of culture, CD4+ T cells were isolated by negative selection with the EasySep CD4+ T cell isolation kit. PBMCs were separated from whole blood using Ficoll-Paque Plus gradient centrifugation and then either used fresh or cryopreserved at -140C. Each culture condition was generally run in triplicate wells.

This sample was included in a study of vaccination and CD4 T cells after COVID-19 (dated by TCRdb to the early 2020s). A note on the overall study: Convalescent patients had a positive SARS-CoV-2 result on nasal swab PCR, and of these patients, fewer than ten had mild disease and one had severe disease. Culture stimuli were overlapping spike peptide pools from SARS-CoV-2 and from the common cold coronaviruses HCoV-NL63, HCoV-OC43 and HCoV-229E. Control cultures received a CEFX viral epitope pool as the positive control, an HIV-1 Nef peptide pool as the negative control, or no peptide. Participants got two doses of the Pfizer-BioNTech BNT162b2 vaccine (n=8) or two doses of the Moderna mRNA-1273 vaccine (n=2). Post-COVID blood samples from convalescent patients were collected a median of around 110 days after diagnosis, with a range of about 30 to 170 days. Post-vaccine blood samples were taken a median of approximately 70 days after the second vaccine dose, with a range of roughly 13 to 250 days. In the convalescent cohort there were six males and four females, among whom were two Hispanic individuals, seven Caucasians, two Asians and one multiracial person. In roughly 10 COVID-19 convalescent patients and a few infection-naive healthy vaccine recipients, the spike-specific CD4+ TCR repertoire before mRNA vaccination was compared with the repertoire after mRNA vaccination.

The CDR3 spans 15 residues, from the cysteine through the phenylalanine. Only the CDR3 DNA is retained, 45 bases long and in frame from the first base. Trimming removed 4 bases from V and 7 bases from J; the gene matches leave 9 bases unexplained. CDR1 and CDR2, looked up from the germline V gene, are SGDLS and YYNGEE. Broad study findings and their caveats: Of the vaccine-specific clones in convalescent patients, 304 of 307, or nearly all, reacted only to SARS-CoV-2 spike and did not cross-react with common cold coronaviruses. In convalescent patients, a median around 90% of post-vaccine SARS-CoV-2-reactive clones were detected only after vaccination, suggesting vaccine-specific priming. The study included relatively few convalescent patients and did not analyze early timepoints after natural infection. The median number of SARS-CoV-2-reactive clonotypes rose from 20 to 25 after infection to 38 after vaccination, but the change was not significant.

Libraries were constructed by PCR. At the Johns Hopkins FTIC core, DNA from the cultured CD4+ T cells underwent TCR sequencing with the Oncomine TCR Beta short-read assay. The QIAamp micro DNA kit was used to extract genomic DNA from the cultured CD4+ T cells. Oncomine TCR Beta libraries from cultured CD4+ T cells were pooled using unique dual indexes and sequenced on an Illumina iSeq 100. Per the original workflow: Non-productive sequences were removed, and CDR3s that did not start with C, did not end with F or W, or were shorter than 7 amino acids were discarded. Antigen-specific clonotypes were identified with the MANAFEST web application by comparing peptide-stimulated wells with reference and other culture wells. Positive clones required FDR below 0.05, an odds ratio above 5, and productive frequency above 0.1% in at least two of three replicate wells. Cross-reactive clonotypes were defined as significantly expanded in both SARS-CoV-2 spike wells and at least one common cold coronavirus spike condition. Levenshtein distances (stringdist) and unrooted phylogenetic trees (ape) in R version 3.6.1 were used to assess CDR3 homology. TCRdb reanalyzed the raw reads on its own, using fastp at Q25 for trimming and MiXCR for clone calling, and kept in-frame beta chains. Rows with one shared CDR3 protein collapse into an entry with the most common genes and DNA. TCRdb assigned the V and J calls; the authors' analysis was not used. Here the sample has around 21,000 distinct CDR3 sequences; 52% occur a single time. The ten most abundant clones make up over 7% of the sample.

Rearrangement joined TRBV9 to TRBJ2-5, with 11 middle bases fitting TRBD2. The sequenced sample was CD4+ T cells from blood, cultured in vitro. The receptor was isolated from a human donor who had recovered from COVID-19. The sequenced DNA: TGTGCCAGCAGCCAGGGACTAGCGGAGCCCAGGACCCAGTACTTC. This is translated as CASSQGLAEPRTQYF.